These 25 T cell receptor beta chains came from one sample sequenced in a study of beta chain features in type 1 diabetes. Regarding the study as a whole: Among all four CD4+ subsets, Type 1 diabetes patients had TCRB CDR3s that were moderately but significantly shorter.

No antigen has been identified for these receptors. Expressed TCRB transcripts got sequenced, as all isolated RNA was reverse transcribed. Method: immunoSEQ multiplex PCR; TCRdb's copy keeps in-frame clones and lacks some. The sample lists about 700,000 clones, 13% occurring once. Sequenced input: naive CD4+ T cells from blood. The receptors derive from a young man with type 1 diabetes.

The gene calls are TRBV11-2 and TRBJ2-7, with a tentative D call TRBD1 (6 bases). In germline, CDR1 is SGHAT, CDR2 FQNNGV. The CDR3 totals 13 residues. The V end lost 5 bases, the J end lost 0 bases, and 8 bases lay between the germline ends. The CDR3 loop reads CASSTDSSYEQYF. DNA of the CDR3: TGTGCCAGCAGCACGGACAGCTCCTACGAGCAGTACTTC.

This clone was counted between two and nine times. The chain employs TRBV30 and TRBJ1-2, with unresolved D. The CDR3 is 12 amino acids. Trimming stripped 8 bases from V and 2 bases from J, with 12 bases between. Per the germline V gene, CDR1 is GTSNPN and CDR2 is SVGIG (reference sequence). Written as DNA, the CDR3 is TGTGCCAGAAGATATACAAACTATGGCTACACCTTC. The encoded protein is CARRYTNYGYTF.

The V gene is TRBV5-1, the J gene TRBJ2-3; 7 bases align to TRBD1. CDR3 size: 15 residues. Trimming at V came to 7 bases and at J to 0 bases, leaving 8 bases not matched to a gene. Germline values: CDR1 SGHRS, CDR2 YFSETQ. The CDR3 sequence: CASLRTGVSTDTQYF. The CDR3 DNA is TGCGCCAGCCTACGTACAGGGGTGAGCACAGATACGCAGTATTTT.

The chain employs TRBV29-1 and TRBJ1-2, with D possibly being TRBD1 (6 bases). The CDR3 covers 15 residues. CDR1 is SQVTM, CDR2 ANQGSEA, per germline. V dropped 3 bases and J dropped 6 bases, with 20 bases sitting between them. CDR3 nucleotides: TGCAGCGTTGATAGGAGGGCAGGGGAAAGAGATGGCTACACCTTC. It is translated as CSVDRRAGERDGYTF.

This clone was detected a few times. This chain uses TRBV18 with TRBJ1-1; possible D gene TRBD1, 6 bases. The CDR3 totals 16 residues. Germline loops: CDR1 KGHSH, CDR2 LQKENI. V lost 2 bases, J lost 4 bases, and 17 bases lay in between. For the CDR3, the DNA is TGTGCCAGCTCACCAACCCCCCACAGGGACGGCACTGAAGCTTTCTTT. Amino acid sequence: CASSPTPHRDGTEAFF.

CDR3: CSVGGQGTSGANVLTF. As DNA, the CDR3 is TGCAGCGTTGGGGGACAGGGAACATCTGGGGCCAACGTCCTGACTTTC. The V call is TRBV29-1, the J call TRBJ2-6; 9 nucleotides match TRBD1. The germline V gene has CDR1 SQVTM and CDR2 ANQGSEA. V shed 4 bases and J 1 base; nucleotides not matched to a gene: 5. The CDR3 has 16 amino acids. Full variable domain (missing parts from reference TRBV29-1 and TRBJ2-6): SAVISQKPSRDICQRGTSLTIQCQVDSQVTMMFWYRQQPGQSLTLIATANQGSEATYESGFVIDKFPISRPNLTFSTLTVSNMSPEDSSIYLCSVGGQGTSGANVLTFGAGSRLTVL.

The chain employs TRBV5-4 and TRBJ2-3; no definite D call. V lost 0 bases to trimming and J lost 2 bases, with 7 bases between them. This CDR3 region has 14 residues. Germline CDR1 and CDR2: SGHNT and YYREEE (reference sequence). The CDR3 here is CASSLVGPTDTQYF. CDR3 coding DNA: TGTGCCAGCAGCTTGGTGGGCCCCACAGATACGCAGTATTTT.

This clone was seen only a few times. CDR3 residues: CASSFPETQYF. CDR3 sequence (DNA): TGTGCCAGCAGCTTCCCCGAGACCCAGTACTTC. The J gene is TRBJ2-5, the V gene TRBV7-9; the D is unclear. Germline CDR1 is SEHNR and CDR2 is FQNEAQ (reference sequence). This CDR3 is 11 amino acids long. V shed 3 bases and J shed 5 bases, with 4 bases lying between them.

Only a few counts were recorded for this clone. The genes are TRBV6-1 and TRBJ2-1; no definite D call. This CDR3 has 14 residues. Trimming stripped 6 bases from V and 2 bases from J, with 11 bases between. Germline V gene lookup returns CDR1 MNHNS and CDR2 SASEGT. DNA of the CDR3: TGTGCCAGCAGACAACCTCAAACCTACAATGAGCAGTTCTTC. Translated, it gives CASRQPQTYNEQFF.

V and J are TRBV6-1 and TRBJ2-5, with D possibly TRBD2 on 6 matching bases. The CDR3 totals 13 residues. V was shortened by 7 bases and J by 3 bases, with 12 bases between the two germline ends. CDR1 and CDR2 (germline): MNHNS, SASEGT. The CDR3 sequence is CASTTGGEETQYF. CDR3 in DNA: TGTGCCAGCACCACTGGAGGGGAAGAGACCCAGTACTTC.

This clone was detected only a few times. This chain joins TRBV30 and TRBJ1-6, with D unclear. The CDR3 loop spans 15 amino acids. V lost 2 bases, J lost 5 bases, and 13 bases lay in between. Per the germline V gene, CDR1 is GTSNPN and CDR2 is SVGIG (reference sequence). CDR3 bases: TGTGCCTGGAGTAAAATGGCCCTAGATAATTCACCCCTCCACTTT. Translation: CAWSKMALDNSPLHF.

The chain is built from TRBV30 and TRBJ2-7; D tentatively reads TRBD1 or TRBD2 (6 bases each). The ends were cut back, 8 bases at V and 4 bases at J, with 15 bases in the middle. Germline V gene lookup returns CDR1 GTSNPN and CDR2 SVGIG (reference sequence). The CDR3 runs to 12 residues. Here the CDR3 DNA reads TGTGCCGCCGACGGGGGCGGATACGAGCAGTACTTC. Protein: CAADGGGYEQYF.

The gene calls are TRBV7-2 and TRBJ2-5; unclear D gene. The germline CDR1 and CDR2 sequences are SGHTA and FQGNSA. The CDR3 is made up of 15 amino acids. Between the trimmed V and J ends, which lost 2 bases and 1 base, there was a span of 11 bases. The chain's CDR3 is CASSLRQLAQETQYF. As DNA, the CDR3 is TGTGCCAGCAGCTTACGGCAGTTAGCCCAAGAGACCCAGTACTTC.

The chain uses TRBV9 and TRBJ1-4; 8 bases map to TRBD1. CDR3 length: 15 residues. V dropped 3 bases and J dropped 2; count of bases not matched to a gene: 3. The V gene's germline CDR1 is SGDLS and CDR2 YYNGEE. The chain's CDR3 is CASSGTGWTNEKLFF. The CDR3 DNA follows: TGTGCCAGCAGCGGGACAGGGTGGACTAATGAAAAACTGTTTTTT.

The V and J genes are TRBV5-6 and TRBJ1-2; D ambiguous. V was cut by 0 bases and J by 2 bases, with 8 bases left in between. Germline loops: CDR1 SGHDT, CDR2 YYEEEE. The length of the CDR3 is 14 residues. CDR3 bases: TGTGCCAGCAGCTTGGAAGACATAAACTATGGCTACACCTTC. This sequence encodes CASSLEDINYGYTF.

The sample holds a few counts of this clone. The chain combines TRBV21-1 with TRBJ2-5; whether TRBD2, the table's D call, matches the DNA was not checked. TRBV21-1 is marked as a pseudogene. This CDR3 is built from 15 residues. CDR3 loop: CASSLLVREQETQYF. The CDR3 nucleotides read TGTGCCAGCAGCCTCCTTGTGAGGGAACAAGAGACCCAGTACTTC.

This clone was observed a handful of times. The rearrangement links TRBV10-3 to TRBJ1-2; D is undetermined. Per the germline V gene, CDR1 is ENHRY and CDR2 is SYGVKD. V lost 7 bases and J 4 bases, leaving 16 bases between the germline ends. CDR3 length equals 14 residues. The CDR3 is CAITTGVGGYGYTF. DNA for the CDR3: TGTGCCATCACCACGGGTGTAGGTGGCTATGGCTACACCTTC.

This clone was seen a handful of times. The CDR3 sequence: CASSFMGSELYNEQFF. As DNA, the CDR3 is TGTGCCAGCAGCTTCATGGGTTCGGAACTCTACAATGAGCAGTTCTTC. This rearrangement joins TRBV7-9 to TRBJ2-1; D ambiguous. This CDR3 is 16 amino acids long. The V end was cut by 3 bases, the J end by 3 bases, with 15 bases between. Germline V gene sequence: CDR1 SEHNR, CDR2 FQNEAQ (reference sequence).

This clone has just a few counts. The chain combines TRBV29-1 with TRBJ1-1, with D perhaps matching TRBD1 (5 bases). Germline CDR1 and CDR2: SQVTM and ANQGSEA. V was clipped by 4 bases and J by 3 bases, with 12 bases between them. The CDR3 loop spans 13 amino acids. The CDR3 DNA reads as TGCAGCGTTGGAGCCGGAGGGGACACTGAAGCTTTCTTT. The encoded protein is CSVGAGGDTEAFF. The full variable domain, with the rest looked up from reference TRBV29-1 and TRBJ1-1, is SAVISQKPSRDICQRGTSLTIQCQVDSQVTMMFWYRQQPGQSLTLIATANQGSEATYESGFVIDKFPISRPNLTFSTLTVSNMSPEDSSIYLCSVGAGGDTEAFFGQGTRLTVV.

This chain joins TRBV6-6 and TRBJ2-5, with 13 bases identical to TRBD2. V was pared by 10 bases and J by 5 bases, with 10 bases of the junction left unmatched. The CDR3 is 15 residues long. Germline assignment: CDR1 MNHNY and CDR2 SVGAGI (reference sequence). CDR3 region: CAIRLGTSGVETQYF. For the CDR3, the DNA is TGTGCCATCAGACTCGGGACTAGCGGGGTGGAGACCCAGTACTTC.

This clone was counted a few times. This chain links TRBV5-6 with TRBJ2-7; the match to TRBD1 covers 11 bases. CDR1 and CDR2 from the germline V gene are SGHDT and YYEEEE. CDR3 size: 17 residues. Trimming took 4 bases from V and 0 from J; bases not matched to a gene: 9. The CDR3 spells CASSPGQGAPRSYEQYF. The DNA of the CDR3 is TGTGCCAGCAGCCCTGGACAGGGGGCTCCCCGCTCCTACGAGCAGTACTTC.

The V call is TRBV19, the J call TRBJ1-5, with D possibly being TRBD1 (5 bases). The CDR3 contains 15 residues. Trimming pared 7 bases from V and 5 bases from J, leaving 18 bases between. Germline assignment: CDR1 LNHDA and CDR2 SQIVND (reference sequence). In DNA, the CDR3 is TGTGCCAGTACTCGACAGCGCTTAGACGATCAGCCCCAGCATTTT. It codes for CASTRQRLDDQPQHF. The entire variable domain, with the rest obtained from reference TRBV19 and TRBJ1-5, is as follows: DGGITQSPKYLFRKEGQNVTLSCEQNLNHDAMYWYRQDPGQGLRLIYYSQIVNDFQKGDIAEGYSVSREKKESFPLTVTSAQKNPTAFYLCASTRQRLDDQPQHFGDGTRLSIL.

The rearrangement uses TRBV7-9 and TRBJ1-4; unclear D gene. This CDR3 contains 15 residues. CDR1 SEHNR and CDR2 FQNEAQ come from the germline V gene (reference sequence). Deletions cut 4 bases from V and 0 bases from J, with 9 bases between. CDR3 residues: CASSSPVTTNEKLFF. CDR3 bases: TGTGCCAGCAGCTCCCCAGTGACAACTAATGAAAAACTGTTTTTT.

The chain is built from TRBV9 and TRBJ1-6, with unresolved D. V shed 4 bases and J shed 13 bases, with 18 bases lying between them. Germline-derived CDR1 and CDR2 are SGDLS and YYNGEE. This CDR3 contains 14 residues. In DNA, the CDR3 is TGTGCCAGCAGCCCTCGTGGTGCGAACTGGCCCCTCCACTTT. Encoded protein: CASSPRGANWPLHF.

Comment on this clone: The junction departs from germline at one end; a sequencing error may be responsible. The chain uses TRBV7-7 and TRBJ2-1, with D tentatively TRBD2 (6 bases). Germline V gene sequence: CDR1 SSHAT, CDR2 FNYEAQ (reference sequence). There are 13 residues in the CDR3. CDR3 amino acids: CASSLADHNEQFF. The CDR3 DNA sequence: TGTGCTAGCAGCTTAGCGGACCACAATGAGCAGTTCTTC.